This T cell receptor beta chain derives from a study of metastatic and nonmetastatic thyroid tumors. Across the whole study: Peripheral blood and tumor or nodule samples from malignant and benign thyroid patients were compared. Findings and caveats of the study: Across blood and tumor, TCR beta diversity in malignant thyroid tumors was reportedly significantly higher than in benign nodules.

All patients reached thyroid surgery having received no treatment beforehand. Source study methods: Researchers built a distant-metastasis classifier for papillary thyroid cancer that drew on CDR3 differences across clinicopathological groups. Through MiXCR, TCRdb re-clonotyped the PCR reads. TCRdb, not the authors, supplied the V and J calls. The table shows around 4,200 clones, with about a third occurring only once. V lost 4 bases and J 7 bases, leaving 11 bases between the germline ends. This CDR3 spans 12 amino acids. CDR1 SGDLS and CDR2 YYNGEE come from the germline V gene. In the case of this clone: Its specificity is unknown.

The J gene is TRBJ1-2, the V gene TRBV9; no reliable D call. Input material: adjacent normal tissue. The clonotype comes from a male donor with papillary thyroid cancer or a benign thyroid nodule (not recorded which). Some clones in this sample may be carry-over from other donors' samples. CDR3 residues: CASSQEGGGYTF. Written as DNA, the CDR3 is TGTGCCAGCAGCCAAGAGGGCGGTGGCTACACCTTC.